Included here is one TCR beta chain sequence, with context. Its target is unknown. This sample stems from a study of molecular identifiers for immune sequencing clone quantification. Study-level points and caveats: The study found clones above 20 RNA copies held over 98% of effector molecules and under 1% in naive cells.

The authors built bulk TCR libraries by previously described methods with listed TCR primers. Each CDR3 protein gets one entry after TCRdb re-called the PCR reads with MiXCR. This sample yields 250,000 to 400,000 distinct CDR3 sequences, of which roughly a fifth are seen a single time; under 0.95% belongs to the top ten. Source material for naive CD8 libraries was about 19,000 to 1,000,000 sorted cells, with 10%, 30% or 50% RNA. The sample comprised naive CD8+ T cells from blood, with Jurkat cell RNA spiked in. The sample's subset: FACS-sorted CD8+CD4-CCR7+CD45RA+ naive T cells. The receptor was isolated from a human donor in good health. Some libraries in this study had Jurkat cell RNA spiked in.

The CDR3 DNA reads TGTGCCAGCAGTGACCCAGGGCTCCGGGCTGAAGCTTTCTTT. Translation gives CASSDPGLRAEAFF. This chain uses TRBV2 with TRBJ1-1; TRBD1 is a possible D gene (5 bases). Per germline, CDR1 SNHLY and CDR2 FYNNEI. This CDR3 is 14 amino acids long. V dropped 3 bases and J dropped 6 bases, with 14 bases sitting between them.